The present T cell receptor (beta chain) was sequenced within a study of response to subunit inactivated influenza vaccine. Whole-study results and caveats: It was suggested by the authors that few new T cells are recruited by each seasonal influenza vaccination.

This clonotype was seen a few times. The antigen is not known. Trimming shortened V by 2 bases and J by 8 bases, and 9 bases separated the two germline ends. Germline CDR1 and CDR2: MNHNY and SVGAGI (reference sequence). The CDR3 is 13 residues long. TCRdb fed the RT-PCR reads into MiXCR, producing one record per CDR3 protein. The sample shows about 800,000 distinct CDR3 sequences, 21% of them seen only once. Sequences were derived from PBMCs from blood, sampled 5 days after vaccination. This sequence originates from a man in his fifties or sixties who received an inactivated influenza vaccine. This chain uses TRBV6-6 with TRBJ1-4; D remains unclear. The CDR3 sequence: CASSYEGPEKLFF. The CDR3 region has the DNA TGTGCCAGCAGTTACGAGGGTCCGGAAAAACTGTTTTTT.